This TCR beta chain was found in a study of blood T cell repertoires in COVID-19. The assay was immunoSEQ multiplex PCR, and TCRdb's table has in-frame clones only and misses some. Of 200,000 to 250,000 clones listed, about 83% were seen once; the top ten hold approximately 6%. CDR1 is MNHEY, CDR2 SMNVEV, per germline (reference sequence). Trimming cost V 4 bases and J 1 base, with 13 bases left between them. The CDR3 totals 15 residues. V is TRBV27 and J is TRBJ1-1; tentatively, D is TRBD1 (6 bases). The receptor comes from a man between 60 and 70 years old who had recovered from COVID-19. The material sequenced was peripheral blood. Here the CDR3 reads CASSYGGQTNTEAFF. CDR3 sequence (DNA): TGTGCCAGCAGTTATGGCGGACAGACGAACACTGAAGCTTTCTTT.